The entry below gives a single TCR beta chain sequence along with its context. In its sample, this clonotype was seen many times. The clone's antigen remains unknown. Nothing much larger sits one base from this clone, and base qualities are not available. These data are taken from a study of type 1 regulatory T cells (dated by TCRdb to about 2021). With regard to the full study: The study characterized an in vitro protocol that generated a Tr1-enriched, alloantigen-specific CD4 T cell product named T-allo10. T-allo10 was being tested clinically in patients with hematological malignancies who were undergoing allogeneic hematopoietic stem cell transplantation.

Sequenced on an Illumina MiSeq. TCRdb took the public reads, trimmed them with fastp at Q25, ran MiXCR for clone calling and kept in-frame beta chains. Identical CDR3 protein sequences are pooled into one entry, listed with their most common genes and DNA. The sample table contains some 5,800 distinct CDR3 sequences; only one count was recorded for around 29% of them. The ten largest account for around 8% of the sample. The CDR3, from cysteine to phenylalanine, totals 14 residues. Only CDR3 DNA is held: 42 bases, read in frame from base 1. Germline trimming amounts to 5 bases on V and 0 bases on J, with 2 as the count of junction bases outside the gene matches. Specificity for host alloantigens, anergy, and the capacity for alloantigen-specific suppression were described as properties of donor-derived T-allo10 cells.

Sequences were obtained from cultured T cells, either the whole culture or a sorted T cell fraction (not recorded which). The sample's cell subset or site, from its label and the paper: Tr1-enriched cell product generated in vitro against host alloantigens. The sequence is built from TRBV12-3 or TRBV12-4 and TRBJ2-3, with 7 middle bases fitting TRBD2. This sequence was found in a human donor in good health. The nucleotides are TGTGCCAGCAGTCGCGGGGGTAGCACAGATACGCAGTATTTT. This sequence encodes CASSRGGSTDTQYF.